Shown below are 5 T cell receptor beta chains from a single sample sequenced in a study of beta chain features in type 1 diabetes. Notes on the study in general: Shortening that was moderate but significant affected the TCRB CDR3s of Type 1 diabetes patients in all four CD4+ subsets.

The investigators reverse transcribed all of the isolated RNA, so they sequenced expressed TCRB transcripts. The repertoire was sequenced with immunoSEQ multiplex PCR; TCRdb's copy has only in-frame clones and lacks some. The table records 310,000 or so clones, 9.3% of them present only once. Their antigens are not known. Sequences were obtained from central memory CD4+ T cells from blood. The receptors derive from a man aged 25-45 years with type 1 diabetes.

This clone has ten or more counts. The rearrangement links TRBV7-8 to TRBJ1-1; D may be TRBD1 (5 bases). Between the trimmed V and J ends, which lost 5 bases and 0 bases, there was a span of 16 bases. The CDR3 contains 16 residues. Germline CDR1 SGHVS, CDR2 FQNEAQ. The CDR3 DNA reads TGTGCCAGCAGCACGGGAAACAGGCTTATGAACACTGAAGCTTTCTTT. Its translation: CASSTGNRLMNTEAFF.

This clone was detected many times. The J gene is TRBJ1-1, the V gene TRBV7-2; no clear D. The CDR3 contains 13 residues. V lost 4 bases and J 0 bases, leaving 6 bases between the germline ends. Germline-derived CDR1 and CDR2 are SGHTA and FQGNSA. The CDR3 loop is CASSSQMNTEAFF. The CDR3 DNA sequence: TGTGCCAGCAGCTCTCAGATGAACACTGAAGCTTTCTTT.

This clone was counted between two and nine times. The chain employs TRBV28 and TRBJ2-6, with 8 bases lining up with TRBD1. The CDR3 sequence is 18 residues long. V gave up 4 bases and J gave up 3 bases; unmatched junction bases: 11. CDR1 is MDHEN, CDR2 SYDVKM, per germline. The CDR3 is CASSSRDRLVNGANVLTF. The CDR3 coding sequence is TGTGCCAGCAGTTCTAGGGACAGGCTAGTAAATGGGGCCAACGTCCTGACTTTC.

The gene calls are TRBV7-2 and TRBJ2-5; D is unclear. Germline lookup yields CDR1 SGHTA and CDR2 FQGNSA. The CDR3 runs to 15 residues. Trimming stripped 4 bases from V and 5 bases from J, with 17 bases between. CDR3 nucleotide sequence: TGTGCCAGCAGCTCCCCCCGGACCGCACATGAGACCCAGTACTTC. Translated: CASSSPRTAHETQYF.

CDR3 DNA: TGCGCCAGCAGCCAAGAAGGGCAGGGGGCCTATCAGCCCCAGCATTTT. Its translation is CASSQEGQGAYQPQHF. The chain links TRBV4-1 to TRBJ1-5; 8 nucleotides line up with TRBD1. The CDR3 runs to 16 residues. V trimming: 0 bases; J trimming: 5 bases; junction bases outside the gene matches: 6. In germline, CDR1 is MGHRA, CDR2 YSYEKL.